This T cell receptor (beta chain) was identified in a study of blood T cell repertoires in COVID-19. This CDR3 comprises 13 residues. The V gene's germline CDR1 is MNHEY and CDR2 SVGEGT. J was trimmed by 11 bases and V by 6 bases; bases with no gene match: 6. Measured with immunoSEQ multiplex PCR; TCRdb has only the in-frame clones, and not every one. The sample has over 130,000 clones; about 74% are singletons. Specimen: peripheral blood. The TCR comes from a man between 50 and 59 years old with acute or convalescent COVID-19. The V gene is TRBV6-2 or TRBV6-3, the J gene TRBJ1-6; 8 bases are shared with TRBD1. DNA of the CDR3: TGTGCCAGCAGCGGACAGGGCTCGGCACCCCTCCACTTT. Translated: CASSGQGSAPLHF.